Here is one T cell receptor (beta chain) with its context. The clone's antigen remains unknown. No qualities accompany the bases; no much larger clone lies one base away. The record originates from a study of blood T cell repertoires in COVID-19 (dated by TCRdb to about 2020). A note on the overall study: The collaborator samples originated in the United States, Italy and Spain and spanned the acute and convalescent phases of COVID-19. Samples were obtained from the ongoing ImmuneRACE study (first 160 participants) and from about 1,300 subjects provided by 6 global collaborators. Nearly every sample came with metadata listing a de-identified subject ID, COVID-19 status, age in years and sex. The dataset comprised deeply sampled blood TCRbeta repertoires from subjects exposed to, actively infected with, or recovered from COVID-19. Where available, HLA class I and class II types were taken from metadata supplied by the sample provider and were not determined by assay-based typing. The repertoires were made available in a free public database intended to serve as a resource for research on the immune response to SARS-CoV-2. The prospective study material was composed of cDNA or gDNA derived from T cells, B-cell-depleted T cells, or PBMCs.

In Seattle, one collaborating source enrolled patients while the infection was active and tracked those patients longitudinally over the course of disease. The collaborating institutions used their own protocols to collect whole blood in K2EDTA tubes. For TCRbeta analysis, collaborators shipped samples in one of three forms: frozen whole blood, isolated PBMCs, or DNA extracted from either of those sample types. TCRbeta CDR3 regions were amplified from genomic DNA using the immunoSEQ Assay, a bias-controlled multiplex PCR. Per the authors' processing: Nucleated cell counts per sample were estimated from amplification of reference gene primers within the assay. Sequence reads were collapsed and filtered to measure the absolute abundance of every unique TCRbeta CDR3 rearrangement. For each sample, productive Simpson clonality was calculated as the square root of Simpson's diversity index across productive rearrangements. TCRdb's version of the immuneACCESS table is confined to in-frame rearrangements and falls short of the full clone set. An unresolved V gene accounts for under half of the shortfall where checked; the remainder is of unknown origin. V and J calls and clone size are given by that table; D and trimming were obtained from the DNA. This sample gives roughly 70,000 clones in total; 76% of them show up just once. More than 12% of the sample rests with the top ten.

At the junction V is shortened by 0 bases and J by 9 bases, with 16 bases in between. In the germline V gene, CDR1 corresponds to SGHDT and CDR2 to YYEEEE. Spanning cysteine to phenylalanine, the CDR3 consists of 14 amino acids. Kept here is only the CDR3 DNA, which spans 42 bases and is read in frame from base 1. What the research found in general, with its limitations: The quantity of clinical and demographic metadata differed by source and by participant and was supplied without curation.

The rearrangement combines TRBV5-6 with TRBJ2-7; TRBD2 is a weak D gene call, 6 bases matching. The sequenced material came from peripheral blood. This TCR was recovered from a man aged 60 to 75 with COVID-19, enrolled during active disease. The CDR3 loop reads CASSLDSRGVGQYF. The DNA reads as follows: TGTGCCAGCAGCTTGGACAGCCGCGGGGTAGGGCAGTACTTC. Outside the CDR3, residues come from the reference TRBV5-6 and TRBJ2-7 proteins, so the full variable domain is: DAGVTQSPTHLIKTRGQQVTLRCSPKSGHDTVSWYQQALGQGPQFIFQYYEEEERQRGNFPDRFSGHQFPNYSSELNVNALLLGDSALYLCASSLDSRGVGQYFGPGTRLTVT.